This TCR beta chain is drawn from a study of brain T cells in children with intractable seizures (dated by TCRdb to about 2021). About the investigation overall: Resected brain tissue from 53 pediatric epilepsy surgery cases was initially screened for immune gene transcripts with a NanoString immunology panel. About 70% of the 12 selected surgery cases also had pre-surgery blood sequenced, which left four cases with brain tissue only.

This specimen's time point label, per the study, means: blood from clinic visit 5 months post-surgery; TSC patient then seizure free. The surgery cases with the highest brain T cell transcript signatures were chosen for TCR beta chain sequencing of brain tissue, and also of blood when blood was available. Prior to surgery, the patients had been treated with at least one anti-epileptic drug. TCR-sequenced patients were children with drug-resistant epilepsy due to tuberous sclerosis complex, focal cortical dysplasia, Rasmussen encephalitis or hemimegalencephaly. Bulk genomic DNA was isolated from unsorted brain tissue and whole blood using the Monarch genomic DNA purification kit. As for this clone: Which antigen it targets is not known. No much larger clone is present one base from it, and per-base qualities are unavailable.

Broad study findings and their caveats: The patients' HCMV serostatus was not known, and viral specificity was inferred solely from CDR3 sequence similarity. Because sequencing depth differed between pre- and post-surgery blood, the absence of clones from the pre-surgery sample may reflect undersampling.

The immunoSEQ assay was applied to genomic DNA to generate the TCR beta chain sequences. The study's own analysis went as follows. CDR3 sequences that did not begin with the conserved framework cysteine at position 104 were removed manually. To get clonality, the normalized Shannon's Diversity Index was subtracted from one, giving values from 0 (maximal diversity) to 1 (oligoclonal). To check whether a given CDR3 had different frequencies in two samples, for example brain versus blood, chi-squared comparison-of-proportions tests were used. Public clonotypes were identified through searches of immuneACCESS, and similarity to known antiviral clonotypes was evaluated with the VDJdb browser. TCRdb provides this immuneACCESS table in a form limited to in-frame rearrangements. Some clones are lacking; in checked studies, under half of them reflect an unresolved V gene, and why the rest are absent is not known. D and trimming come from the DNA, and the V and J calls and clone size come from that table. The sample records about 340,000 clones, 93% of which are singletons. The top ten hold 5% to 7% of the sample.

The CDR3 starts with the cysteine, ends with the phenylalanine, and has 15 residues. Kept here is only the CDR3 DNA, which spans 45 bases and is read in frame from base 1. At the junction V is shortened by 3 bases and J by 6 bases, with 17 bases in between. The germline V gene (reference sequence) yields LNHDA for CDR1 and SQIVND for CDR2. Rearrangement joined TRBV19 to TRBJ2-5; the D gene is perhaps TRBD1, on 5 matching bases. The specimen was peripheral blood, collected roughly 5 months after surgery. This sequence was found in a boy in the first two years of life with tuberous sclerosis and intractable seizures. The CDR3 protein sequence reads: CASSMSAGWKKTQYF. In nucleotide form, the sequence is TGTGCCAGTAGTATGTCGGCAGGGTGGAAGAAGACCCAGTACTTC.